These 24 T cell receptor beta chains originate from one sample sequenced in a study of beta chain features in type 1 diabetes listed by TCRdb under 2018. The library was prepared using the immunoSEQ multiplex PCR assay. The entire isolated RNA was reverse transcribed using the High Capacity cDNA Reverse Transcription Kit, and thus expressed TCRB transcripts were sequenced. TCRdb stores this immuneACCESS table with in-frame sequences only. Part of the clones is absent; in the studies checked, under half of the shortfall reflects unresolved V genes, and no reason is known for the rest. The sample contains roughly 500,000 clones, over 9.5% of them found a single time. Of the sample, less than 0.06% is held by the ten largest clones. Sequenced sample: naive CD4+ T cells from blood. Read against the paper, the sample's cell subset or site label means: true naive CD4+ T cells. These receptors all come from a young woman in good health.

This chain uses TRBV5-1 with TRBJ1-3; no clear D. Trimming left V 4 bases short and J 3 bases short, with 5 bases between. This CDR3 contains 12 residues. CDR1 is SGHRS, CDR2 YFSETQ, per germline. The CDR3 here is CASSEIGNTIYF. The CDR3 nucleotides read TGCGCCAGCAGCGAAATTGGAAACACCATATATTTT.

The CDR3 region is CASSFLGQGTDTQYF. Written as DNA, the CDR3 is TGTGCCAGCAGCTTCCTGGGACAGGGGACAGATACGCAGTATTTT. This rearrangement joins TRBV9 to TRBJ2-3, with 10 bases matching TRBD1. Trimming cost V 4 bases and J 3 bases; bases outside gene matches: 5. The CDR3 is made up of 15 amino acids. Germline assignment: CDR1 SGDLS and CDR2 YYNGEE.

This clone was recorded a few times. The chain couples TRBV9 to TRBJ1-1; 8 positions agree with TRBD1. This CDR3 comprises 15 residues. The trim removed 4 bases at V and 3 bases at J, leaving 8 bases unmatched. Germline V lookup: CDR1 SGDLS, CDR2 YYNGEE. The DNA for the CDR3 is TGTGCCAGCAGCCCAGGGGGCTTTCGGGACACTGAAGCTTTCTTT. Residues: CASSPGGFRDTEAFF.

This clone was picked up a small number of times. The chain recombines TRBV23-1 with TRBJ2-7; 9 bases are shared with TRBD1. TRBV23-1 belongs to the ORF category, with a function that is uncertain. V lost 2 bases, J lost 3 bases, and 8 bases stayed unmatched. The length of the CDR3 is 16 residues. Written as DNA, the CDR3 is TGCGCCAGCAGTCAAAAGTACGGACAGGGGATCTACGAGCAGTACGTC. Amino acids: CASSQKYGQGIYEQYV.

This clone has more than one count but fewer than ten. The rearrangement joins TRBV13 to TRBJ2-3; possible D gene TRBD2, 6 bases. This CDR3 region has 14 residues. Germline loops: CDR1 PRHDT, CDR2 FYEKMQ (reference sequence). V lost 0 bases and J 2 bases, leaving 6 bases between the germline ends. CDR3 sequence (DNA): TGTGCCAGCAGCTTAGGACTAGCCACAGATACGCAGTATTTT. Amino acids: CASSLGLATDTQYF.

The chain carries TRBV9 and TRBJ2-7; D is ambiguous. The CDR3 runs 13 residues. Trimming shortened V by 4 bases and J by 1 base, and 9 bases separated the two germline ends. CDR1 and CDR2 from the germline V gene are SGDLS and YYNGEE. In DNA, the CDR3 is TGTGCCAGCAGCCCCCTAAGTTCCTACGAGCAGTACTTC. It is translated as CASSPLSSYEQYF.

This clone appeared a few times. The V call is TRBV9, the J call TRBJ1-3; TRBD1 agrees at 8 bases. The CDR3 is 14 amino acids. V trimming: 4 bases; J trimming: 3 bases; junction bases outside the gene matches: 3. Germline V lookup: CDR1 SGDLS, CDR2 YYNGEE. The CDR3 DNA reads TGTGCCAGCAGCCAAGACAGGGGTGGAAACACCATATATTTT. Protein product: CASSQDRGGNTIYF.

This clone was seen a few times. The V and J genes are TRBV30 and TRBJ2-5; 10 nucleotides match TRBD1. CDR3 length: 15 amino acids. Looked up from germline, CDR1 is GTSNPN and CDR2 is SVGIG (reference sequence). V lost 5 bases, J lost 5 bases, and 11 bases stayed unmatched. The CDR3, as DNA: TGTGCCTGGGATCCTCGCGGACAGGGGGGGGAGACCCAGTACTTC. It is translated as CAWDPRGQGGETQYF.

This chain links TRBV10-3 with TRBJ2-3; D may be TRBD1 (5 bases). CDR1 is ENHRY, CDR2 SYGVKD, per germline. The germline V and J ends were trimmed by 8 bases and 1 base, with 7 bases remaining between them. The length of the CDR3 is 12 residues. DNA for the CDR3: TGTGCCATCGGGGCTGGCACAGATACGCAGTATTTT. The encoded protein is CAIGAGTDTQYF.

This chain uses TRBV29-1 with TRBJ2-5; TRBD1 matches at 8 bases. The CDR3 runs to 10 residues. The germline gives CDR1 SQVTM, CDR2 ANQGSEA. V dropped 6 bases and J dropped 9; count of bases not matched to a gene: 3. CDR3 region: CSVDRVAQYF. CDR3 bases: TGCAGCGTGGACAGGGTCGCCCAGTACTTC.

This clone has just a few counts. J is TRBJ2-7 and V is TRBV19, with 7 bases matching TRBD1. Germline lookup yields CDR1 LNHDA and CDR2 SQIVND (reference sequence). The CDR3 is made up of 17 amino acids. V was pared by 7 bases and J by 4 bases, with 19 bases of the junction left unmatched. The CDR3 nucleotides read TGTGCCAGTACCCGACAGGGTAACAGTCTGAATCATTACGAGCAGTACGTC. As protein: CASTRQGNSLNHYEQYV.

This clone was recorded a few times. The chain combines TRBV9 with TRBJ1-5; D gene uncertain. This CDR3 region has 15 residues. Per germline, CDR1 SGDLS and CDR2 YYNGEE. The V gene lost 0 bases and the J gene lost 2 bases, with 9 bases spanning the gap. The CDR3 here is CASSVDPWGNQPQHF. The DNA of the CDR3 is TGTGCCAGCAGCGTAGACCCCTGGGGCAATCAGCCCCAGCATTTT.

The rearrangement joins TRBV19 to TRBJ1-5, with D unresolved. Germline V CDR1 and CDR2: LNHDA, SQIVND (reference sequence). This CDR3 contains 12 residues. V dropped 7 bases and J dropped 9 bases, with 13 bases sitting between them. The CDR3 is CASKGRVGPQHF. In DNA, the CDR3 is TGTGCCAGTAAAGGCCGGGTAGGGCCCCAGCATTTT.

This sequence joins TRBV7-8 and TRBJ2-1, with 8 bases aligning to TRBD2. Germline CDR1 SGHVS, CDR2 FQNEAQ. The J segment lost 1 base and the V segment lost 5 bases, leaving 4 bases of the junction unmatched. The length of the CDR3 is 15 residues. The CDR3 DNA sequence: TGTGCCAGCAGCCCCCAGCGGGGGTCCTACAATGAGCAGTTCTTC. Its translation: CASSPQRGSYNEQFF.

This rearrangement joins TRBV27 to TRBJ1-2; D is unresolved. CDR1 MNHEY and CDR2 SMNVEV come from the germline V gene (reference sequence). Trimming stripped 6 bases from V and 4 bases from J, with 9 bases between. This CDR3 comprises 12 residues. CDR3: CASRYGSYGYTF. The CDR3 DNA follows: TGTGCCAGCAGATACGGAAGCTATGGCTACACCTTC.

V gene TRBV4-3 combines with J gene TRBJ2-3; D gene ambiguous. The CDR3 loop spans 16 amino acids. Germline CDR1 and CDR2: LGHNA and YSLEER. The V and J ends lost 0 bases and 2 bases respectively, with 12 bases between them. The CDR3 sequence: CASSQDLGRNTDTQYF. The CDR3 DNA reads as TGCGCCAGCAGCCAAGATTTAGGTCGAAACACAGATACGCAGTATTTT.

The chain carries TRBV5-1 and TRBJ2-3; a possible D gene is TRBD1 (6 bases). Looked up from germline, CDR1 is SGHRS and CDR2 is YFSETQ. Trimming cost V 0 bases and J 0 bases, with 14 bases left between them. The CDR3 is 17 amino acids. CDR3 DNA sequence: TGCGCCAGCAGCTTGGGCGCCAGGGGTCGTAGCACAGATACGCAGTATTTT. Residues: CASSLGARGRSTDTQYF.

The chain combines TRBV7-9 with TRBJ2-5, with 14 bases identical to TRBD2. The CDR3 consists of 18 residues. The trim removed 1 base at V and 5 bases at J, leaving 9 bases unmatched. CDR1 is SEHNR and CDR2 is FQNEAQ in the germline V gene (reference sequence). The CDR3 sequence is CASSLGLAGGPRLETQYF. The CDR3 nucleotides read TGTGCCAGCAGCTTAGGACTAGCGGGAGGGCCACGGCTTGAGACCCAGTACTTC.

This clone showed up just a few times. The J gene is TRBJ2-3, the V gene TRBV7-9; D is perhaps TRBD1 (6 bases). Trimming stripped 2 bases from V and 4 bases from J, with 10 bases between. Germline loops: CDR1 SEHNR, CDR2 FQNEAQ (reference sequence). CDR3 length: 14 amino acids. CDR3 residues: CASSLLRGPDTQYF. The CDR3 coding sequence is TGTGCCAGCAGCTTACTCAGGGGCCCAGATACGCAGTATTTT.

Ten or more counts support this clone. This rearrangement joins TRBV29-1 to TRBJ1-2; a possible D gene is TRBD1 (5 bases). Germline loops: CDR1 SQVTM, CDR2 ANQGSEA. This CDR3 has 13 amino acids. V lost 6 bases and J 4 bases, leaving 15 bases between the germline ends. The CDR3 region is CSVAGLSGYGYTF. CDR3 nucleotides: TGCAGCGTAGCGGGACTCTCGGGCTATGGCTACACCTTC.

V usage is TRBV19 and J usage is TRBJ2-1; D may be TRBD2 (5 bases). This CDR3 spans 14 amino acids. Germline V gene lookup returns CDR1 LNHDA and CDR2 SQIVND (reference sequence). Trimming left V 3 bases short and J 9 bases short, with 15 bases between. The CDR3 is CASSIEAGLGEQFF. CDR3 nucleotide sequence: TGTGCCAGTAGTATTGAGGCAGGACTTGGTGAGCAGTTCTTC. The whole variable domain, filled in from reference TRBV19 and TRBJ2-1, reads DGGITQSPKYLFRKEGQNVTLSCEQNLNHDAMYWYRQDPGQGLRLIYYSQIVNDFQKGDIAEGYSVSREKKESFPLTVTSAQKNPTAFYLCASSIEAGLGEQFFGPGTRLTVL.

This clone was counted between two and nine times. V is TRBV4-2 and J is TRBJ2-2, with TRBD2 matching 12 bases. The CDR3 consists of 21 residues. The germline CDR1 and CDR2 sequences are LGHNA and YNFKEQ. V dropped 0 bases and J dropped 0; count of bases not matched to a gene: 11. The DNA of the CDR3 is TGTGCCAGCAGCCAAGAGCACCTACTAGCGGGAGGACCTTCGAACACCGGGGAGCTGTTTTTT. Its translation is CASSQEHLLAGGPSNTGELFF.

This clone was recorded a few times. The chain joins TRBV28 to TRBJ1-1; D may be TRBD1 (6 bases). Trimming pared 6 bases from V and 0 bases from J, leaving 14 bases between. CDR1 and CDR2 (germline): MDHEN, SYDVKM. The CDR3 is 15 amino acids. The CDR3 region is CASRSPRGMNTEAFF. CDR3 nucleotide sequence: TGTGCCAGCAGATCGCCCAGGGGAATGAACACTGAAGCTTTCTTT.

This chain connects TRBV15 to TRBJ1-2; D not resolved. CDR3 length equals 14 residues. V dropped 1 base and J dropped 2 bases, with 8 bases sitting between them. Looked up from germline, CDR1 is LNHNV and CDR2 is YYDKDF (reference sequence). CDR3 loop: CATSRVTENYGYTF. CDR3 in DNA: TGTGCCACCAGCAGAGTGACGGAAAACTATGGCTACACCTTC.